The entry below gives a single TCR beta chain sequence along with its context. What it binds is unknown. RNA transcripts gave rise to amplified TCR beta CDR3 regions. TCR CDR3 underwent first-round RT-PCR with the HTBI primer set. One entry per CDR3 protein results from TCRdb running MiXCR on the multiplex PCR reads. The sample has around 760,000 distinct CDR3 sequences; roughly a third are singletons. A patient was excluded if there was uncontrolled infection, other autoimmune disease, pregnancy or lactation. The data are from a study of T cells in Graves' hyperthyroidism and ophthalmopathy. Study-level points and caveats: A 13 V-J signature model discriminated ophthalmopathy versus stable hyperthyroidism. Blood also contained most expanded thyroid clonotypes above 0.001.

CDR3 length equals 13 residues. CDR1 is WNHNN and CDR2 is SYGVQD in the germline V gene (reference sequence). V was cut by 7 bases and J by 4 bases, with 13 bases left in between. This sequence joins TRBV10-1 and TRBJ1-1; D unresolved. The source of this sequence is a woman in her 40s with Graves' hyperthyroidism. Sequencing was done on a sample of blood. This CDR3 is CASTPNGGTEAFF. For the CDR3, the DNA is TGCGCCAGCACTCCCAACGGCGGCACTGAAGCTTTCTTT.